The entry below describes one TCR beta chain. Alongside a J-beta primer mix, a sample-barcoded 5' primer served in a second PCR lasting about 7 to 11 cycles. Each cDNA molecule, via a template-switch adaptor with 12 random nucleotides, was tagged. Paired-end reads containing CDR3 totaled no fewer than 2.5 million for each sample. TCRdb re-called the 5' RACE reads through MiXCR, storing one row per CDR3 protein. Of some 1.7 million distinct CDR3 sequences listed, about 30% are singletons. Trimming removed 5 bases at V and 5 bases at J, with 14 bases between. CDR3 length: 13 residues. CDR1 and CDR2 (germline): DFQATT, SNEGSKA (reference sequence). Sample donors were healthy Caucasian individuals that came from Russia, aged about 6 to 95. Researchers report isolating at least 6 million PBMCs per sample. This specimen comes from a study of blood T cells in healthy people across ages.

The receptor comes from a woman in her 30s in good health. The V call is TRBV20-1, the J call TRBJ2-3; D is unclear. Sequenced sample: blood. The CDR3 sequence: CSAFLDTGDTQYF. For the CDR3, the DNA is TGCAGTGCTTTCTTAGATACGGGAGATACGCAGTATTTT.